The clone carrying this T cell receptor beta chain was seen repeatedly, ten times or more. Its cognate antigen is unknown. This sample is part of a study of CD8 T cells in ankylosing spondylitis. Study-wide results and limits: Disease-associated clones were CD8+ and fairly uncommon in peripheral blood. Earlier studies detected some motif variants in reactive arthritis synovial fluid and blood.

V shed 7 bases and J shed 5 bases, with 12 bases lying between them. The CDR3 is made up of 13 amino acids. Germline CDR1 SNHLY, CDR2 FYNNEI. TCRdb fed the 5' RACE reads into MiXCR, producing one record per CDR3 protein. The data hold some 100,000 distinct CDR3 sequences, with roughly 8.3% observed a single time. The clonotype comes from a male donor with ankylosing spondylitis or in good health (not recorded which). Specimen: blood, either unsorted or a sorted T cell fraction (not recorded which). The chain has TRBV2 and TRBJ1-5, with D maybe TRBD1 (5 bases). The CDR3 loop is CASKADTHQPQHF. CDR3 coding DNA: TGTGCCAGCAAGGCGGACACTCATCAGCCCCAGCATTTT.